Here is one TCR beta chain with its context. Its antigen remains unknown. CDR3 length: 13 amino acids. From germline, CDR1 is SEHNR and CDR2 FQNEAQ (reference sequence). The trim removed 3 bases at V and 7 bases at J, leaving 4 bases unmatched. The record originates from a study of cytomegalovirus exposure and HLA in healthy donors. Regarding the study as a whole: The classifier reportedly diagnosed cytomegalovirus status with high specificity and sensitivity. Overall, roughly 170 TCR beta chains were annotated as cytomegalovirus-associated.

This table comes from immunoSEQ multiplex PCR, and its TCRdb copy is limited to in-frame clones, with some not included. Counted here are 100,000 to 150,000 clones, around 94% occurring once; the ten biggest clones make up less than 1.5%. The TCR originated in a woman between 18 and 29 years old in good health and CMV-seronegative. This sequence joins TRBV7-9 and TRBJ1-2, with 8 bases matching TRBD1. The specimen sequenced was PBMCs. In DNA, the CDR3 is TGTGCCAGCAGCTTCGGACAGGGTGGTGGCTACACCTTC. Translating it yields CASSFGQGGGYTF. The full variable domain, rest sourced from reference TRBV7-9 and TRBJ1-2, is DTGVSQNPRHKITKRGQNVTFRCDPISEHNRLYWYRQTLGQGPEFLTYFQNEAQLEKSRLLSDRFSAERPKGSFSTLEIQRTEQGDSAMYLCASSFGQGGGYTFGSGTRLTVV.